One sample yielded the 17 T cell receptor beta chains listed below, sequenced in a study of PD-1 blockade in classical Hodgkin lymphoma. The table came from immunoSEQ multiplex PCR; TCRdb's copy has only in-frame clones and leaves some out. The table shows tens of thousands of clones, with about 92% occurring only once. Each and every patient relapsed after autologous stem cell transplantation, and patients got differing brentuximab vedotin exposure. The specimen was peripheral blood mononuclear cells (PBMCs), collected at baseline. Receptor source: a human donor with classical Hodgkin lymphoma.

This chain links TRBV30 with TRBJ2-7; D ambiguous. CDR3 length equals 13 residues. Trimming left V 2 bases short and J 4 bases short, with 12 bases between. Germline CDR1 and CDR2: GTSNPN and SVGIG (reference sequence). The CDR3 DNA follows: TGTGCCTGGAGTCAAGCCTCGTCGTACGAGCAGTACTTC. It codes for CAWSQASSYEQYF.

The chain uses TRBV9 and TRBJ2-7, with unresolved D. Trimming shortened V by 4 bases and J by 3 bases, and 14 bases separated the two germline ends. The CDR3 sequence is 14 residues long. The V gene's germline CDR1 is SGDLS and CDR2 YYNGEE. The CDR3 protein is CASSNNAPHYEQYF. CDR3 DNA: TGTGCCAGCAGCAATAATGCCCCCCACTACGAGCAGTACTTC.

V is TRBV6-5 and J is TRBJ2-5, with TRBD2 as a possible D gene (5 bases). V dropped 6 bases and J dropped 3 bases, with 8 bases sitting between them. From germline, CDR1 is MNHEY and CDR2 SVGAGI. The CDR3 extends over 12 amino acids. DNA of the CDR3: TGTGCCAGCAGCCCGGGGAAAGAGACCCAGTACTTC. This sequence encodes CASSPGKETQYF.

The chain carries TRBV7-2 and TRBJ2-3, with 16 bases identical to TRBD2. This CDR3 has 17 residues. Trimming took 5 bases from V and 3 from J; bases not matched to a gene: 5. Germline V gives CDR1 SGHTA, CDR2 FQGNSA. CDR3 nucleotides: TGTGCCAGCAGCCAGGGACTAGCGGGAGGGTATACAGATACGCAGTATTTT. It translates to CASSQGLAGGYTDTQYF.

The chain couples TRBV19 to TRBJ1-5, with TRBD1 matching over 10 bases. The germline V gene has CDR1 LNHDA and CDR2 SQIVND (reference sequence). CDR3 length: 17 amino acids. The V and J ends lost 8 bases and 0 bases, in that order; junction bases with no gene match: 10. The CDR3 protein is CASEKGQGRYSNQPQHF. The DNA of the CDR3 is TGTGCCAGTGAAAAGGGACAGGGGCGGTATAGCAATCAGCCCCAGCATTTT.

This rearrangement joins TRBV18 to TRBJ1-2; the D gene is possibly TRBD1 (6 bases). The CDR3 is 14 residues long. V was pared by 4 bases and J by 2 bases, with 11 bases between. The germline V gene has CDR1 KGHSH and CDR2 LQKENI. CDR3 sequence: CASSLAQGNYGYTF. The DNA for the CDR3 is TGTGCCAGCTCACTCGCACAGGGAAACTATGGCTACACCTTC.

CDR3 residues: CASSLEGTDTQYF. CDR3 sequence (DNA): TGTGCCAGCAGCTTGGAAGGGACAGATACGCAGTATTTT. The chain employs TRBV5-4 and TRBJ2-3; no definite D call. V was cut by 0 bases and J by 3 bases, with 5 bases left in between. This CDR3 has 13 residues. CDR1 and CDR2 from the germline V gene are SGHNT and YYREEE (reference sequence).

The chain is built from TRBV19 and TRBJ2-7; D perhaps matches TRBD1 (5 bases). Trimming took off 5 bases at V and 5 bases at J, with 13 bases between the two ends. This CDR3 spans 13 amino acids. Germline V gene data show CDR1 as LNHDA and CDR2 as SQIVND (reference sequence). CDR3 protein: CASSQGLGNEQYF. The CDR3 DNA follows: TGTGCCAGTAGTCAGGGTCTGGGGAACGAGCAGTACTTC.

The CDR3 DNA reads as TGTGCCAGCAGCGTAGAAGGTTCTCCCCCCCTCGGATCTTACAATGAGCAGTTCTTC. It translates to CASSVEGSPPLGSYNEQFF. The V and J genes are TRBV9 and TRBJ2-1; D is unclear. CDR3 length: 19 amino acids. Trimming removed 0 bases from V and 4 bases from J, with 23 bases in between. Per germline, CDR1 SGDLS and CDR2 YYNGEE. Variable domain in full (rest from reference TRBV9 and TRBJ2-1): DSGVTQTPKHLITATGQRVTLRCSPRSGDLSVYWYQQSLDQGLQFLIQYYNGEERAKGNILERFSAQQFPDLHSELNLSSLELGDSALYFCASSVEGSPPLGSYNEQFFGPGTRLTVL.

CDR3 amino acids: CASSLSAGAVEQYF. The CDR3 DNA follows: TGTGCCAGCAGCTTGTCTGCGGGGGCGGTAGAGCAGTACTTC. The V and J genes are TRBV5-6 and TRBJ2-7, with D possibly matching TRBD2 (7 bases). Germline CDR1 SGHDT, CDR2 YYEEEE. This CDR3 is 14 amino acids long. Between the trimmed V and J ends, which lost 1 base and 7 bases, there was a span of 15 bases.

This rearrangement joins TRBV6-5 to TRBJ2-4, with D unresolved. This CDR3 contains 14 residues. V lost 7 bases and J 2 bases, leaving 12 bases between the germline ends. Germline-derived CDR1 and CDR2 are MNHEY and SVGAGI. The chain's CDR3 is CASNPVVPKNIQYF. The CDR3 coding sequence is TGTGCCAGCAACCCCGTTGTTCCCAAAAACATTCAGTACTTC.

The rearrangement links TRBV19 to TRBJ2-7; the D call may be TRBD1 or TRBD2 (5 bases each). This CDR3 is built from 16 residues. Looked up from germline, CDR1 is LNHDA and CDR2 is SQIVND (reference sequence). V was clipped by 9 bases and J by 2 bases, with 23 bases between them. The CDR3, as DNA: TGTGCCAGCAGCCCTTCCGGGACCCGGCATCCCTACGAGCAGTACTTC. Translated, it gives CASSPSGTRHPYEQYF.

The genes are TRBV30 and TRBJ2-7; D not resolved. Between the trimmed V and J ends, which lost 0 bases and 2 bases, there was a span of 14 bases. Germline V CDR1 and CDR2: GTSNPN, SVGIG (reference sequence). This CDR3 has 15 amino acids. Written as DNA, the CDR3 is TGTGCCTGGAGTGTAAAAAACAGTGCAACCTACGAGCAGTACTTC. Translating it yields CAWSVKNSATYEQYF.

This clone was observed once. The J gene is TRBJ2-7, the V gene TRBV19; 9 bases are a match to TRBD1. Germline lookup yields CDR1 LNHDA and CDR2 SQIVND (reference sequence). The ends lost 5 bases at V and 0 bases at J; junction bases unmatched: 2. The CDR3 extends over 14 amino acids. The CDR3 reads CASSGTGSSYEQYF. CDR3 nucleotides: TGTGCCAGTAGTGGGACAGGGAGCTCCTACGAGCAGTACTTC.

V and J are TRBV4-1 and TRBJ2-3; D is uncertain. The CDR3 has 12 amino acids. Trimming removed 1 base from V and 4 bases from J, with 3 bases in between. Germline CDR1 and CDR2: MGHRA and YSYEKL. The CDR3 DNA reads as TGCGCCAGCAGCCAAGCGTCAGATACGCAGTATTTT. Its protein product is CASSQASDTQYF.

This clone was observed a single time. The genes are TRBV30 and TRBJ2-1, with 8 bases matching TRBD2. Germline V gene lookup returns CDR1 GTSNPN and CDR2 SVGIG (reference sequence). The CDR3 has 15 residues. The chain's CDR3 is CAGGASGSSASEQFF. DNA of the CDR3: TGTGCTGGAGGGGCTAGCGGGTCTTCGGCGAGTGAGCAGTTCTTC.

The J gene is TRBJ2-5, the V gene TRBV25-1, with 14 bases matching TRBD2. CDR3 length: 17 residues. Looked up from germline, CDR1 is MGHDK and CDR2 is SYGVNS. V lost 5 bases to trimming and J lost 4 bases; unmatched junction nucleotides: 9. The CDR3 spells CASSPPGTSGRIETQYF. The CDR3 DNA reads TGTGCCAGCAGTCCACCCGGGACTAGCGGGAGAATAGAGACCCAGTACTTC.